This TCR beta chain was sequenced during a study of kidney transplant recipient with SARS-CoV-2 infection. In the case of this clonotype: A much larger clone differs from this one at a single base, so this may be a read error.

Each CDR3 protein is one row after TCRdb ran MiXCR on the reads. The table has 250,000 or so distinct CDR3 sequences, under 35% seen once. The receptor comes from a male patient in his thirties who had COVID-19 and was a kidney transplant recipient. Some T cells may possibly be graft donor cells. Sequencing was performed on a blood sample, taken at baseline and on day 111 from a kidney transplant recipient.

CDR3 region: CSVGLARFYNEQFF. CDR3 DNA: TGCAGCGTTGGGCTAGCGAGGTTTTACAATGAGCAGTTCTTC. The V call is TRBV29-1, the J call TRBJ2-1; D may be TRBD2 (6 bases). The CDR3 has 14 residues. CDR1 and CDR2 (germline): SQVTM, ANQGSEA. Trimming cost V 4 bases and J 4 bases, with 14 bases left between them.